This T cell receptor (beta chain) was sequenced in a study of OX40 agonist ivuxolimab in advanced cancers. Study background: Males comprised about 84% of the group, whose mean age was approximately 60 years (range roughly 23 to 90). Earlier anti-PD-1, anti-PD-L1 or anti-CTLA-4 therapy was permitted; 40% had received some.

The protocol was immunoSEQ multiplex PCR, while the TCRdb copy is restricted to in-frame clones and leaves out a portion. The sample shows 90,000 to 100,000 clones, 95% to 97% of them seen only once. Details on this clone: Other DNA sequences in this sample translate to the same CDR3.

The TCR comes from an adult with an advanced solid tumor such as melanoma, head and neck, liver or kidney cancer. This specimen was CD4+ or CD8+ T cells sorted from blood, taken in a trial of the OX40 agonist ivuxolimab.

CDR3 region: CASSLSGSSYEQYF. CDR3 coding DNA: TGTGCCAGCAGTTTATCTGGTTCCTCCTACGAGCAGTACTTC. This chain joins TRBV27 and TRBJ2-7, with D unclear. Trimming took off 0 bases at V and 0 bases at J, with 6 bases between the two ends. Germline CDR1 MNHEY, CDR2 SMNVEV (reference sequence). There are 14 residues in the CDR3.